The 8 T cell receptor beta chains below come from one sample, sequenced in a study of blood T cell repertoires in COVID-19. Repertoires were generated with immunoSEQ multiplex PCR, while TCRdb's copy carries only in-frame clones and drops some. The sample yields about 130,000 clones, 81% seen once. The sequenced material came from peripheral blood. The receptors were gathered from a man in his thirties or forties with COVID-19, enrolled during active disease.

This clone came up a few times. The genes are TRBV2 and TRBJ2-7; D is perhaps TRBD2 (6 bases). CDR1 and CDR2 from the germline V gene are SNHLY and FYNNEI. CDR3 size: 16 residues. V lost 3 bases and J lost 2, with 17 bases in between. As DNA, the CDR3 is TGTGCCAGCAGTGACTGGGGCGGGATTATTACCTACGAGCAGTACTTC. It encodes CASSDWGGIITYEQYF.

The chain recombines TRBV27 with TRBJ1-2, with D possibly matching TRBD1 (6 bases). CDR1 is MNHEY and CDR2 is SMNVEV in the germline V gene (reference sequence). The CDR3 extends over 13 amino acids. The V end lost 10 bases, the J end lost 7 bases, and 19 bases lay between the germline ends. The CDR3 sequence is CANLPTGLGGYTF. The CDR3 DNA is TGTGCCAACCTTCCTACAGGGCTGGGTGGCTACACCTTC.

J is TRBJ1-6 and V is TRBV5-6; D gene unclear. The V gene lost 0 bases and the J gene lost 7 bases, with 8 bases spanning the gap. Germline V gene sequence: CDR1 SGHDT, CDR2 YYEEEE. This CDR3 region has 14 residues. In DNA, the CDR3 is TGTGCCAGCAGCTTGGACAGACCCAATTCACCCCTCCACTTT. It translates to CASSLDRPNSPLHF.

The J gene is TRBJ1-6, the V gene TRBV7-2, with 7 bases matching TRBD1. Germline V gene sequence: CDR1 SGHTA, CDR2 FQGNSA. Trimming removed 0 bases from V and 6 bases from J; junction bases left unmatched: 2. This CDR3 comprises 15 residues. The CDR3 DNA sequence: TGTGCCAGCAGCTTAGCGCACAGGGGTAATTCACCCCTCCACTTT. Encoded protein: CASSLAHRGNSPLHF.

This clone was seen a handful of times. The genes are TRBV5-6 and TRBJ2-5; 13 bases match TRBD2. V shed 4 bases, J shed 3 bases, and the junction held 6 bases outside the gene matches. This CDR3 comprises 16 residues. Germline V gene data show CDR1 as SGHDT and CDR2 as YYEEEE. CDR3 sequence reads: CASSRFGTSGEETQYF. The CDR3 bases are TGTGCCAGCAGCCGATTCGGGACTAGCGGGGAAGAGACCCAGTACTTC.

The gene calls are TRBV28 and TRBJ1-2; no reliable D call. The CDR3 is made up of 11 amino acids. Germline V gene data show CDR1 as MDHEN and CDR2 as SYDVKM. V was clipped by 3 bases and J by 8 bases, with 7 bases between them. The chain's CDR3 is CASSLEWGYTF. For the CDR3, the DNA is TGTGCCAGCAGTTTGGAGTGGGGCTACACCTTC.

This chain connects TRBV11-2 to TRBJ1-2; D is unresolved. This CDR3 comprises 12 residues. The germline V gene encodes CDR1 SGHAT and CDR2 FQNNGV. Trimming removed 3 bases from V and 7 bases from J, with 9 bases in between. This CDR3 reads CASSFGGGGYTF. For the CDR3, the DNA is TGTGCCAGCAGCTTTGGCGGAGGTGGCTACACCTTC.

This chain joins TRBV7-3 and TRBJ1-5, with 7 bases aligning to TRBD1. V lost 0 bases to trimming and J lost 0 bases; unmatched junction nucleotides: 11. This CDR3 comprises 19 residues. Germline V gene sequence: CDR1 SGHTA, CDR2 FQGTGA. The CDR3 spells CASSLTSGTAFNSNQPQHF. The CDR3 bases are TGTGCCAGCAGCTTAACCTCGGGGACAGCTTTTAATAGCAATCAGCCCCAGCATTTT.